Presented here are 14 T cell receptor beta chains from one specimen sequenced in a study of beta chain features in type 1 diabetes. The isolated RNA, all of it, was reverse transcribed, so expressed TCRB transcripts were what got sequenced. Produced via immunoSEQ multiplex PCR; TCRdb's table is partial and in-frame only. The table has almost 350,000 clones, 6.5% to 10% seen once; the top ten hold around 0.44%. Material: central memory CD4+ T cells from blood. The receptors here all came from a woman under 30 in good health.

This clone has a handful of counts. The CDR3 region is CASSSTNFWEQFF. The CDR3 DNA reads as TGTGCCAGCAGTTCAACCAACTTTTGGGAGCAGTTCTTC. The rearrangement links TRBV28 to TRBJ2-1; D unclear. Trimming took off 4 bases at V and 10 bases at J, with 14 bases between the two ends. Germline V gene data show CDR1 as MDHEN and CDR2 as SYDVKM. The CDR3 totals 13 residues.

The chain links TRBV2 to TRBJ1-2; D is unclear. CDR1 and CDR2 (germline): SNHLY, FYNNEI. The CDR3 consists of 11 residues. V was clipped by 7 bases and J by 8 bases, with 11 bases between them. The CDR3 nucleotides are TGTGCCAGCAACCCCATGAGAGGCTACACCTTC. Encoded protein: CASNPMRGYTF.

V gene TRBV10-2 combines with J gene TRBJ2-7; tentatively, D is TRBD1 (6 bases). CDR1 and CDR2 (germline): WSHSY, SAAADI. This CDR3 is built from 13 residues. Trimming took off 0 bases at V and 5 bases at J, with 8 bases between the two ends. DNA for the CDR3: TGCGCCAGCAGTGAGTCCTGGGGGCACGAGCAGTACTTC. Its translation is CASSESWGHEQYF.

The chain combines TRBV6-1 with TRBJ2-3; D unclear. The germline V gene encodes CDR1 MNHNS and CDR2 SASEGT. The CDR3 runs 15 residues. The V end lost 2 bases, the J end lost 1 base, and 10 bases lay between the germline ends. The CDR3 protein is CASSERTLRTDTQYF. The CDR3 nucleotides read TGTGCCAGCAGTGAAAGAACGCTCCGCACAGATACGCAGTATTTT.

This clone turned up a few times. The chain uses TRBV10-3 and TRBJ2-7; TRBD1 agrees at 7 bases. Germline CDR1 ENHRY, CDR2 SYGVKD. This CDR3 region has 13 residues. With 6 bases clipped from V and 1 base from J, the junction kept 3 bases outside the gene matches. In DNA form, the CDR3 reads TGTGCCATCAGGAAACAGGGGTCCTACGAGCAGTACTTC. This gives the protein CAIRKQGSYEQYF.

The CDR3: CASSLVIDTQYF. The CDR3 DNA follows: TGTGCCAGCAGCTTGGTTATAGATACGCAGTATTTT. V is TRBV5-6 and J is TRBJ2-3; no firm D call. V was trimmed by 0 bases and J by 5 bases, leaving 4 bases between them. Germline CDR1 SGHDT, CDR2 YYEEEE. The CDR3 loop spans 12 amino acids.

A few counts support this clone. V gene TRBV10-1 combines with J gene TRBJ2-1, with D possibly being TRBD1 (5 bases). Germline V gene lookup returns CDR1 WNHNN and CDR2 SYGVQD (reference sequence). The CDR3 consists of 13 residues. The ends were cut back, 2 bases at V and 9 bases at J, with 11 bases in the middle. CDR3 nucleotides: TGCGCCAGCAGTGAGGTCCCTAGGGGTGAGCAGTTCTTC. It encodes CASSEVPRGEQFF.

This clone was observed at least ten times. The sample holds other DNA sequences that translate to the same CDR3. J is TRBJ1-1 and V is TRBV19, with no clear D. Trimming pared 5 bases from V and 1 base from J, leaving 8 bases between. CDR1 is LNHDA, CDR2 SQIVND, per germline (reference sequence). The CDR3 runs 13 residues. The CDR3 is CASSAQRNTEAFF. The CDR3 coding sequence is TGTGCCAGTAGTGCTCAGAGGAACACTGAAGCTTTCTTT.

This clone appeared a few times. V is TRBV11-2 and J is TRBJ2-7; D call uncertain. The germline V gene has CDR1 SGHAT and CDR2 FQNNGV. This CDR3 comprises 12 residues. V dropped 2 bases and J dropped 6 bases, with 8 bases sitting between them. In DNA form, the CDR3 reads TGTGCCAGCAGCTTACAGACTCCCGAGCAGTACTTC. It specifies CASSLQTPEQYF. The full variable domain, rest sourced from reference TRBV11-2 and TRBJ2-7, is EAGVAQSPRYKIIEKRQSVAFWCNPISGHATLYWYQQILGQGPKLLIQFQNNGVVDDSQLPKDRFSAERLKGVDSTLKIQPAKLEDSAVYLCASSLQTPEQYFGPGTRLTVT.

The V and J genes are TRBV5-1 and TRBJ2-2, with D perhaps matching TRBD1 or TRBD2 (5 bases each). Germline V gene lookup returns CDR1 SGHRS and CDR2 YFSETQ. The V and J ends lost 3 bases and 6 bases respectively, with 21 bases between them. The length of the CDR3 is 17 residues. This chain's CDR3 is CASSWRTPGTDPGELFF. CDR3 in DNA: TGCGCCAGCAGCTGGAGGACACCCGGGACCGATCCCGGGGAGCTGTTTTTT.

The chain recombines TRBV6-1 with TRBJ2-3; D gene ambiguous. Per the germline V gene, CDR1 is MNHNS and CDR2 is SASEGT. The V end was cut by 2 bases, the J end by 0 bases, with 9 bases between. CDR3 length: 15 amino acids. The CDR3 spells CASSETLDSTDTQYF. The CDR3 region has the DNA TGTGCCAGCAGTGAAACCTTGGACAGCACAGATACGCAGTATTTT.

This clone showed up many times. The V call is TRBV4-1, the J call TRBJ1-1; the match to TRBD1 covers 7 bases. There are 14 residues in the CDR3. Germline V gene sequence: CDR1 MGHRA, CDR2 YSYEKL. The junction had 4 bases not matched to a gene; V was cut back by 6 bases and J by 0 bases. The CDR3 bases are TGCGCCAGCAGGAAGGGGGCTCTGAACACTGAAGCTTTCTTT. Translation gives CASRKGALNTEAFF.

V usage is TRBV28 and J usage is TRBJ2-7; 8 nucleotides align to TRBD1. The V and J ends lost 5 bases and 4 bases, in that order; junction bases with no gene match: 13. CDR1 is MDHEN, CDR2 SYDVKM, per germline. The CDR3 has 16 amino acids. The CDR3 is CASSPHPGTGLYEQYF. DNA for the CDR3: TGTGCCAGCAGTCCACATCCCGGGACAGGACTTTACGAGCAGTACTTC.

This clone was recorded at least ten times. This chain links TRBV2 with TRBJ2-4; D is ambiguous. V was clipped by 3 bases and J by 4 bases, with 4 bases between them. Germline V lookup: CDR1 SNHLY, CDR2 FYNNEI. The CDR3 consists of 12 residues. This chain's CDR3 is CASSEAKNIQYF. In DNA, the CDR3 is TGTGCCAGCAGTGAGGCGAAAAACATTCAGTACTTC.